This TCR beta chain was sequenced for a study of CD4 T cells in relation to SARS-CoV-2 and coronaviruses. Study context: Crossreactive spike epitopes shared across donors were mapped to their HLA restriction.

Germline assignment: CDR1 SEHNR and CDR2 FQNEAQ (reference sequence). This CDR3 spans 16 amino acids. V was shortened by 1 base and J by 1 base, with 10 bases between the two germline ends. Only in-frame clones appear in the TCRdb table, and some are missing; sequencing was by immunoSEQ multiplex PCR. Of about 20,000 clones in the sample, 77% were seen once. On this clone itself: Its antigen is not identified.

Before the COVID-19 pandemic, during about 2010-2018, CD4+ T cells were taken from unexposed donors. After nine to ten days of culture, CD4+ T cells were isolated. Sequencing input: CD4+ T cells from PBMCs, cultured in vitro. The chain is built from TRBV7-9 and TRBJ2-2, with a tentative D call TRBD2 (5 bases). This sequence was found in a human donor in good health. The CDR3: CASSLGTLLNTGELFF. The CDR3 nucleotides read TGTGCCAGCAGCTTAGGGACTCTGTTGAACACCGGGGAGCTGTTTTTT. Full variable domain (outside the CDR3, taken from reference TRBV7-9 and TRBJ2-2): DTGVSQNPRHKITKRGQNVTFRCDPISEHNRLYWYRQTLGQGPEFLTYFQNEAQLEKSRLLSDRFSAERPKGSFSTLEIQRTEQGDSAMYLCASSLGTLLNTGELFFGEGSRLTVL.